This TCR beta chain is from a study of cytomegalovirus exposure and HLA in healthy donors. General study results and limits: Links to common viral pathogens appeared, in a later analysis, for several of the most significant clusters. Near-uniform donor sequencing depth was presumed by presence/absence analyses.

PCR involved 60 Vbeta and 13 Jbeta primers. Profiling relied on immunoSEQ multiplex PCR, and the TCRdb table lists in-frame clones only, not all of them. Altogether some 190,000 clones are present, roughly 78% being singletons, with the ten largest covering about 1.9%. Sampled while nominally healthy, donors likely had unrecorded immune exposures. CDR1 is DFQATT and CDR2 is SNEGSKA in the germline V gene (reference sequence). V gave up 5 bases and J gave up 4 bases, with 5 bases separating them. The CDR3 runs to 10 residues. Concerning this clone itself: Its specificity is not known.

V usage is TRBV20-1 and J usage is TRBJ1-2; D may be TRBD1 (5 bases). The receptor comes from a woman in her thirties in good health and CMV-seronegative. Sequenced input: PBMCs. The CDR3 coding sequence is TGCAGTGCTGACAGCTATGGCTACACCTTC. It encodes CSADSYGYTF.